This TCR beta chain was recovered during a study of long-term antiretroviral therapy in people with HIV. Study summary: The earliest samples came from an era when ART typically awaited falling CD4 counts. Study-wide results and limits: HIV repertoires covered narrower CDR3 length ranges than controls did. Pre-ART clonal expansion yielded clones that dominated the repertoire at all time points.

Germline V gives CDR1 SQVTM, CDR2 ANQGSEA. The CDR3 extends over 14 amino acids. With 0 bases clipped from V and 6 bases from J, the junction kept 2 bases outside the gene matches. Sequencing relied on immunoSEQ assay v3.0, run at survey level. The assay was immunoSEQ multiplex PCR, and TCRdb's table has in-frame clones only and misses some. This sample has around 30,000 clones, with around 84% found just once. In its sample, this clone was seen a few times. No antigen is known for it. The chain employs TRBV29-1 and TRBJ2-2; 9 bases map to TRBD1. Source: unsorted PBMCs, taken 2.3 years after starting antiretroviral therapy. This receptor was taken from a man aged 40-55 years with HIV. The CDR3: CSVEEGQGAGELFF. CDR3 DNA sequence: TGCAGCGTTGAAGAGGGACAGGGAGCCGGGGAGCTGTTTTTT.